The 18 T cell receptor beta chains given below trace back to one sample, sequenced in a study of T-cell memory formation after mild COVID-19. TCRdb re-derived calls from the 5' RACE reads in MiXCR, one entry per CDR3 protein. The table has over 55,000 distinct CDR3 sequences, around a tenth seen once. Sequenced sample: PBMCs or a T cell subset sorted from them (not recorded which). The receptors come from a man aged 18-30 years who had mild COVID-19 (a few samples of this study predate the infection). Cell type and time point are not known.

The chain's CDR3 is CASSREWSNTGELFF. DNA for the CDR3: TGTGCCAGCAGCCGGGAGTGGTCGAACACCGGGGAGCTGTTTTTT. This sequence joins TRBV7-2 and TRBJ2-2; a possible D gene is TRBD2 (6 bases). V lost 5 bases and J 0 bases, leaving 10 bases between the germline ends. Germline values: CDR1 SGHTA, CDR2 FQGNSA. CDR3 length: 15 amino acids.

The chain recombines TRBV7-6 with TRBJ2-6, with D possibly TRBD1 on 7 matching bases. The CDR3 covers 19 residues. The V end was cut by 7 bases, the J end by 3 bases, with 25 bases between. Germline assignment: CDR1 SGHVS and CDR2 FNYEAQ. CDR3 in amino acids: CASNSMAGGIPGGANVLTF. Written as DNA, the CDR3 is TGTGCCAGCAACTCGATGGCAGGGGGGATTCCTGGTGGGGCCAACGTCCTGACTTTC.

This clonotype was seen many times. The genes are TRBV7-2 and TRBJ2-2, with 7 nucleotides matching TRBD2. Germline trimming cut 2 bases from V and 1 base from J; bases unmatched to any gene: 1. Germline V gene sequence: CDR1 SGHTA, CDR2 FQGNSA. The CDR3 is made up of 15 amino acids. CDR3 in amino acids: CASSLTSVNTGELFF. DNA for the CDR3: TGTGCCAGCAGCTTAACTAGCGTGAACACCGGGGAGCTGTTTTTT.

In its sample, this clonotype was seen a few times. V gene TRBV5-1 combines with J gene TRBJ2-2; D gene ambiguous. The CDR3 has 13 amino acids. V lost 0 bases to trimming and J lost 7 bases, with 7 bases between them. Germline V gene data show CDR1 as SGHRS and CDR2 as YFSETQ. CDR3 in DNA: TGCGCCAGCAGCTTGGGGACCTACGGGGAGCTGTTTTTT. It specifies CASSLGTYGELFF. The variable domain in full, with the rest retrieved from reference TRBV5-1 and TRBJ2-2, is KAGVTQTPRYLIKTRGQQVTLSCSPISGHRSVSWYQQTPGQGLQFLFEYFSETQRNKGNFPGRFSGRQFSNSRSEMNVSTLELGDSALYLCASSLGTYGELFFGEGSRLTVL.

Ten or more counts support this clonotype. The rearrangement links TRBV7-8 to TRBJ2-3; D remains ambiguous. The CDR3 covers 16 residues. Germline V CDR1 and CDR2: SGHVS, FQNEAQ. Trimming removed 0 bases at V and 2 bases at J, with 12 bases between. The DNA for the CDR3 is TGTGCCAGCAGCTTAGCGCTGGGTAGTTCCACAGATACGCAGTATTTT. Translation: CASSLALGSSTDTQYF.

This clonotype has just a few counts. This chain uses TRBV11-1 with TRBJ1-2; D gene ambiguous. Germline assignment: CDR1 SGHAT and CDR2 FQDESV (reference sequence). The germline V and J ends were trimmed by 6 bases and 7 bases, with 24 bases remaining between them. The CDR3 contains 16 residues. CDR3 bases: TGTGCCAGCAGTCCGGACCGTCGGGCCTCATACGGTGGCTACACCTTC. Translation: CASSPDRRASYGGYTF. The complete variable domain, with remaining parts taken from reference TRBV11-1 and TRBJ1-2, reads EAEVAQSPRYKITEKSQAVAFWCDPISGHATLYWYRQILGQGPELLVQFQDESVVDDSQLPKDRFSAERLKGVDSTLKIQPAELGDSAMYLCASSPDRRASYGGYTFGSGTRLTVV.

The chain uses TRBV7-2 and TRBJ2-7, with D unclear. This CDR3 comprises 14 residues. V was cut by 3 bases and J by 6 bases, with 15 bases left in between. From germline, CDR1 is SGHTA and CDR2 FQGNSA. The CDR3 DNA reads TGTGCCAGCAGCTTTATACTTTTGGGCAGCGAGCAGTACTTC. Amino acid sequence: CASSFILLGSEQYF.

The rearrangement uses TRBV27 and TRBJ1-5; D unresolved. CDR3 size: 13 residues. Germline assignment: CDR1 MNHEY and CDR2 SMNVEV (reference sequence). V dropped 2 bases and J dropped 7 bases, with 9 bases sitting between them. The CDR3 here is CASSLGFFQPQHF. The DNA for the CDR3 is TGTGCCAGCAGTTTAGGGTTCTTCCAGCCCCAGCATTTT.

This clonotype has a handful of counts. The CDR3 protein is CASSSTGTVQETQYF. CDR3 sequence (DNA): TGTGCCAGCAGCTCCACCGGGACGGTCCAAGAGACCCAGTACTTC. The chain has TRBV7-9 and TRBJ2-5, with D tentatively TRBD1 or TRBD2 (5 bases each). The CDR3 has 15 amino acids. V lost 4 bases to trimming and J lost 1 base, with 13 bases between them. The V gene's germline CDR1 is SEHNR and CDR2 FQNEAQ (reference sequence).

V and J are TRBV20-1 and TRBJ1-4; 8 positions match TRBD1. This CDR3 contains 15 residues. The ends lost 4 bases at V and 1 base at J; junction bases unmatched: 5. Germline V gene data show CDR1 as DFQATT and CDR2 as SNEGSKA (reference sequence). The CDR3: CSATNRGKTNEKLFF. DNA of the CDR3: TGCAGTGCTACAAACAGGGGGAAAACTAATGAAAAACTGTTTTTT.

A few counts support this clonotype. V usage is TRBV21-1 and J usage is TRBJ2-1; TRBD1, the table's D call, lacks a check against the DNA. TRBV21-1 is labeled a pseudogene. This CDR3 has 14 amino acids. CDR3 sequence reads: CASSAGPNYNEQFF. The CDR3, as DNA: TGTGCCAGCAGCGCGGGACCGAATTACAATGAGCAGTTCTTC.

This clonotype was seen ten or more times. The rearrangement uses TRBV4-3 and TRBJ2-2; a possible D gene is TRBD1 (5 bases). This CDR3 has 16 amino acids. Trimming removed 0 bases from V and 3 bases from J, with 11 bases in between. Germline V gene sequence: CDR1 LGHNA, CDR2 YSLEER. The CDR3 loop reads CASSQEPRVDTGELFF. CDR3 DNA sequence: TGCGCCAGCAGCCAAGAACCCAGGGTCGACACCGGGGAGCTGTTTTTT.

This clonotype was seen only a few times. The rearrangement uses TRBV10-3 and TRBJ1-1; D unclear. Germline V gives CDR1 ENHRY, CDR2 SYGVKD. The CDR3 totals 11 residues. V was cut by 10 bases and J by 3 bases, with 9 bases left in between. Here the CDR3 DNA reads TGTGCCACCGGTAGTGACACTGAAGCTTTCTTT. As protein: CATGSDTEAFF.

The CDR3 is CSARGPGWDGYTF. The CDR3 nucleotides read TGCAGTGCTAGAGGACCAGGGTGGGATGGCTACACCTTC. The V gene is TRBV20-1, the J gene TRBJ1-2, with D possibly matching TRBD1 (5 bases). Per germline, CDR1 DFQATT and CDR2 SNEGSKA (reference sequence). V lost 1 base to trimming and J lost 6 bases, with 12 bases between them. This CDR3 spans 13 amino acids.

This clonotype was found a few times. This rearrangement joins TRBV7-6 to TRBJ2-1; 9 bases fit TRBD1. CDR1 and CDR2 from the germline V gene are SGHVS and FNYEAQ. This CDR3 has 14 residues. With V trimmed by 1 base and J by 9 bases, 4 bases remained unmatched. CDR3 nucleotides: TGTGCCAGCAGCTTAGGGACAGGGGCGGGTGAGCAGTTCTTC. This sequence encodes CASSLGTGAGEQFF.

This chain connects TRBV7-2 to TRBJ1-2, with 10 bases aligning to TRBD1. The CDR3 length is 16 residues. Germline V gene data show CDR1 as SGHTA and CDR2 as FQGNSA. The trim removed 5 bases at V and 2 bases at J, leaving 8 bases unmatched. CDR3 coding DNA: TGTGCCAGCAGCGAAGGGGGGACAGGGGCGAACTATGGCTACACCTTC. Translating it yields CASSEGGTGANYGYTF.

This rearrangement joins TRBV20-1 to TRBJ2-2; D uncertain. CDR1 and CDR2 from the germline V gene are DFQATT and SNEGSKA (reference sequence). V was pared by 0 bases and J by 7 bases, with 3 bases between. This CDR3 spans 11 amino acids. In DNA, the CDR3 is TGCAGTGCTAGAGATCTCGGGGAGCTGTTTTTT. Encoded protein: CSARDLGELFF.

The CDR3 DNA is TGTGCCAGCAAAGACAGCAATCAGCCCCAGCATTTT. This sequence encodes CASKDSNQPQHF. This sequence joins TRBV6-2 or TRBV6-3 and TRBJ1-5; D gene ambiguous. In germline, CDR1 is MNHEY, CDR2 SVGEGT. The CDR3 contains 12 residues. V was pared by 7 bases and J by 1 base, with 5 bases between.